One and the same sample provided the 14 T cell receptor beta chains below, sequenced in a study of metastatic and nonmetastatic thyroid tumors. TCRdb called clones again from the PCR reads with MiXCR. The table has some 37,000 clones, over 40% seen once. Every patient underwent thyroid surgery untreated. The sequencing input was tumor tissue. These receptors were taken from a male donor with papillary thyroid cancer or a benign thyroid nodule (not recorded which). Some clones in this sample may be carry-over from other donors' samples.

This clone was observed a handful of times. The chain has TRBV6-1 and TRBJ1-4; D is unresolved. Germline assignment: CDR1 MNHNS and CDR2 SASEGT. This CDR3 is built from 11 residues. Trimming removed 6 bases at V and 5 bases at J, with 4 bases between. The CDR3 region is CASRLNEKLFF. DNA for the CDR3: TGTGCCAGCAGACTCAATGAAAAACTGTTTTTT.

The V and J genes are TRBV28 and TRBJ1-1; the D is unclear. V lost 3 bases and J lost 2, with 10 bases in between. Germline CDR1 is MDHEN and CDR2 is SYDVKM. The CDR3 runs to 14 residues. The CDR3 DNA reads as TGTGCCAGCAGTTTCCCAACCCTCAACACTGAAGCTTTCTTT. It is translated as CASSFPTLNTEAFF.

The CDR3: CASSIDRDSVSYEQYF. CDR3 in DNA: TGTGCCAGTAGTATAGACCGGGACAGTGTCTCCTACGAGCAGTACTTC. V is TRBV19 and J is TRBJ2-7, with 7 bases lining up with TRBD1. V lost 0 bases and J lost 0; bases outside the gene matches: 5. Germline-derived CDR1 and CDR2 are LNHDA and SQIVND (reference sequence). CDR3 length: 16 residues.

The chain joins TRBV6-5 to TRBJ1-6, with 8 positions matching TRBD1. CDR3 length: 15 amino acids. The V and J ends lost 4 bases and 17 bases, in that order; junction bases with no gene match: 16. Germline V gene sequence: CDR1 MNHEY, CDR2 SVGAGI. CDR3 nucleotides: TGTGCCAGCAGTTCCCAAGGGATACAGGGGGTCCAAATCCACTTT. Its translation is CASSSQGIQGVQIHF.

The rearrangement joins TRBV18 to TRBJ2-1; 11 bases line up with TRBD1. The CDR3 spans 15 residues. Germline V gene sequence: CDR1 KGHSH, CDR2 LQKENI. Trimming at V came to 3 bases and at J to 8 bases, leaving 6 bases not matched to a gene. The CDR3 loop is CASSPGTGGRYEQFF. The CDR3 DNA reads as TGTGCCAGCTCACCTGGGACAGGGGGGAGGTATGAGCAGTTCTTC.

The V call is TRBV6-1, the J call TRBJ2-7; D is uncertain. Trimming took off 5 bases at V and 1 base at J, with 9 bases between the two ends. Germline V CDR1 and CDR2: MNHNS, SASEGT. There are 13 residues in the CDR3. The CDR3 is CASSRSASYEQYF. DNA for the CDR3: TGTGCCAGCAGTAGGTCCGCTTCCTACGAGCAGTACTTC.

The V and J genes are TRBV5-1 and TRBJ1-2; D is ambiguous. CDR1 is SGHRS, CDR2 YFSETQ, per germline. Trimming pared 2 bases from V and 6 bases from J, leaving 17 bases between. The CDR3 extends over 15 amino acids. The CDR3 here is CASSFSGEGGDGYTF. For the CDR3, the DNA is TGCGCCAGCAGCTTCTCTGGTGAGGGTGGGGATGGCTACACCTTC.

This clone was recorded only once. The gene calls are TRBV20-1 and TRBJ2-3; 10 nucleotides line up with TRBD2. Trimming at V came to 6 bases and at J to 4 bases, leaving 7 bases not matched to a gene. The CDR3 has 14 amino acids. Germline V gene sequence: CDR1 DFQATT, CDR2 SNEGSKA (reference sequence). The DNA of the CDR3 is TGCAGTGCCGGGCCAGCGGGAGGGGCAGATACGCAGTATTTT. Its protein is CSAGPAGGADTQYF.

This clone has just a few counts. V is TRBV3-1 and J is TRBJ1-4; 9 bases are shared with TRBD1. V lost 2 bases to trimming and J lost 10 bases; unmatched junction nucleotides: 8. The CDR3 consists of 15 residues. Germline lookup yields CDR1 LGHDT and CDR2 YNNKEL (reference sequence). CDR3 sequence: CASSQTGDRVGKLFF. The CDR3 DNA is TGTGCCAGCAGCCAAACGGGGGACAGGGTAGGAAAACTGTTTTTT.

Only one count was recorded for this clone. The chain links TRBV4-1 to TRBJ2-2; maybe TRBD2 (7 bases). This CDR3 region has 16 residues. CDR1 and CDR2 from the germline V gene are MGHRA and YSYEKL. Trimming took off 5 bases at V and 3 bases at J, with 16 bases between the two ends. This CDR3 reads CASSVRGGFDTGELFF. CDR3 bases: TGCGCCAGCAGCGTCCGCGGGGGCTTTGACACCGGGGAGCTGTTTTTT.

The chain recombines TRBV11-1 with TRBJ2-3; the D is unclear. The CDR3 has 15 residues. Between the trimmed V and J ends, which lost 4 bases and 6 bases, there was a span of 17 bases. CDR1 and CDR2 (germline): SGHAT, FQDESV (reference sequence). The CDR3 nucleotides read TGTGCCAGCAGCTCCCTCCAATCATCCACGGATACGCAGTATTTT. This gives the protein CASSSLQSSTDTQYF.

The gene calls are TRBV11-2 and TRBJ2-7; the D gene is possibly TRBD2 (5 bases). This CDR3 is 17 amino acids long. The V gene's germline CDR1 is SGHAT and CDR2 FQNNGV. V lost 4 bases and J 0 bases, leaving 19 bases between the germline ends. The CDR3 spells CASSSPPGVTSSYEQYF. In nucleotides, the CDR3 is TGTGCCAGCAGCTCCCCGCCCGGGGTCACGAGCTCCTACGAGCAGTACTTC.

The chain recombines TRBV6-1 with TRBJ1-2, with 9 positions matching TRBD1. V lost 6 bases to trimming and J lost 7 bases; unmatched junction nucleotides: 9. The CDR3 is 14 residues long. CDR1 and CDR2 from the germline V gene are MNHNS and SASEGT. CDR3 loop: CASRLTGGAGGYTF. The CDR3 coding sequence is TGTGCCAGCAGGCTAACAGGGGGCGCAGGTGGCTACACCTTC.

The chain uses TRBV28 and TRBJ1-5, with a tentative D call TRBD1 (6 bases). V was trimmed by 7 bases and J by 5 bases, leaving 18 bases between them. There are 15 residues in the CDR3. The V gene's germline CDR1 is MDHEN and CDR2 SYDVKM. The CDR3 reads CASNPQGRVHQPQHF. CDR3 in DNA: TGTGCCAGCAACCCCCAGGGGCGCGTCCATCAGCCCCAGCATTTT.